This T cell receptor (beta chain) is drawn from a study of blood T cell repertoires in COVID-19. The CDR3 extends over 17 amino acids. Profiled with immunoSEQ multiplex PCR; TCRdb holds only in-frame clones, not every one. The table lists some 68,000 clones, about nine tenths of them singletons. This sequence originates from a man in his fifties with COVID-19, enrolled during active disease. The sequencing input was peripheral blood. V is TRBV12-2 and J is TRBJ1-2; no check of the table's D call, TRBD1, against the DNA was made. TRBV12-2 is annotated as a pseudogene. In nucleotides, the CDR3 is TGTGCAAGTCGCTTAGCAGGTGGGGCCAAATGGCCCTATGGCTACACCTTC. It encodes CASRLAGGAKWPYGYTF.